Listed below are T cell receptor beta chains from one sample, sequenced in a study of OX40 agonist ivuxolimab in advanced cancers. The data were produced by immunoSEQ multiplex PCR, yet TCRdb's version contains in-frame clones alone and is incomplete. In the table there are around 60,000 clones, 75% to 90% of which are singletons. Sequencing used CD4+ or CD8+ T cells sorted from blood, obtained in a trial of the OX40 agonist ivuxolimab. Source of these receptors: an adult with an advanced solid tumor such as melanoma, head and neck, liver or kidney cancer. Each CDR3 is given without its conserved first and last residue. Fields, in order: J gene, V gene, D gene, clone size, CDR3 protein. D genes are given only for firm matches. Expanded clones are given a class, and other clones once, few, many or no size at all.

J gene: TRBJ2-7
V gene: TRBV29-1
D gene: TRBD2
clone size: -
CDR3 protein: SVEDYGREVPYEQY

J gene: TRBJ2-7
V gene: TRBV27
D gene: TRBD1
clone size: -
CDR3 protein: ASNDRGSSYEQY

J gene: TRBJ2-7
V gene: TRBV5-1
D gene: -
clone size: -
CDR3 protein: ASSGSSYEQY

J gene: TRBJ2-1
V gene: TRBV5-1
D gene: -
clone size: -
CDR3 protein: ASSFGGFYNEQF

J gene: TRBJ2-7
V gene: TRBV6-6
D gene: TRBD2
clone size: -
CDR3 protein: ASSTGTSGSEQY

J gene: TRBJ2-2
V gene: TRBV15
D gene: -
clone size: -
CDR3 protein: ATNLPRTGELF

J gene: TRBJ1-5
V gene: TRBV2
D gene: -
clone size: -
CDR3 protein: ASSDSRGGQPQH

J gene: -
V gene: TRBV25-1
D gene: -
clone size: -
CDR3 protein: ASSESAGSYEQY

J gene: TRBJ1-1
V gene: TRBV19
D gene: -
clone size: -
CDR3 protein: ASSIGHLNTEAF

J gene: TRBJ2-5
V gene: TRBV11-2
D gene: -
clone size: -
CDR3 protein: ASSSDTETQY

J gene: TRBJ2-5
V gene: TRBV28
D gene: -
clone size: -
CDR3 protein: ASSLGSLSETQY

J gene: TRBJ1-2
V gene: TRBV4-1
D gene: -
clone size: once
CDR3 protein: ASSQDRLWGYT

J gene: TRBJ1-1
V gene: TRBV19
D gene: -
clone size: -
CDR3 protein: ASSTGVWNTEAF

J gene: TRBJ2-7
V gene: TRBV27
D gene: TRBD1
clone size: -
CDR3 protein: ASLGRQGETAYEQY

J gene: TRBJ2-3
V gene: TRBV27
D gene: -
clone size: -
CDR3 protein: ASRRLRADTQY

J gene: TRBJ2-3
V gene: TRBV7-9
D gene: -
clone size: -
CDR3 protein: ASSYWETDTQY

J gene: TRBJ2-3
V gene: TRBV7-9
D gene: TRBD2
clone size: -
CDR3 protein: ASSPVGLAGEDTQY

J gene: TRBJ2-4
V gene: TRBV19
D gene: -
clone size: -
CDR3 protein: ASSEWDKERNIQY

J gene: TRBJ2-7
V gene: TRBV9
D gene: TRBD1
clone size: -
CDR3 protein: ASSVEGQGSNEQY

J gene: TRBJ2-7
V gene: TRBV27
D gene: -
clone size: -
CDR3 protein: ASSLASSYEQY

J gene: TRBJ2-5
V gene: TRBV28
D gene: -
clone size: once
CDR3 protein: ASSLWGGETQY

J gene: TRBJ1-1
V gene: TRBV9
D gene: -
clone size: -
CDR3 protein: ASSRGNTEAF

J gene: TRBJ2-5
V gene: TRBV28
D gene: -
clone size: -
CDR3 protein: ASSSDGWETQY

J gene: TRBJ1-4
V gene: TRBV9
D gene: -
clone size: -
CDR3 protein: ASSNGPQRTEGEKLF

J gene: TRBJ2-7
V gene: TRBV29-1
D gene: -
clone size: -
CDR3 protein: SVVVYEQY

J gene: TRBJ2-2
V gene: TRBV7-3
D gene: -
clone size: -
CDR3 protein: ASSLQGTGELF

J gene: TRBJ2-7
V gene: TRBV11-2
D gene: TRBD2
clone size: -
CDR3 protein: ASSVTSGRGWEQY

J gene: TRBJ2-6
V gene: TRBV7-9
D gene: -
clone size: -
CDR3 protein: ASRDRGGWANVLT

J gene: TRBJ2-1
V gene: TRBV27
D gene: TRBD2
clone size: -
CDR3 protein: ASSWGGAEPTYNEQF

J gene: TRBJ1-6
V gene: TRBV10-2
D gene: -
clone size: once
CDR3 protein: ASHSGGVNSPLH

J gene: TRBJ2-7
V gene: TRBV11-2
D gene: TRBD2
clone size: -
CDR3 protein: ASSVVSGSYYEQY

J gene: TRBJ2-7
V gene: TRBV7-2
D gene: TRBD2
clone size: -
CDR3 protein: ASSLALAGSSYEQY

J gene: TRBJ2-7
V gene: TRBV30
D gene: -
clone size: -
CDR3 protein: AWSAGAGSHEQY

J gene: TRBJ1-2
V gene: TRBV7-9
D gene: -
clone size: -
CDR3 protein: ASSYGGENYGYT

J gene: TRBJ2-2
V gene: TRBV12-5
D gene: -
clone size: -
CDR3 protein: ASGLVQGLTGELF

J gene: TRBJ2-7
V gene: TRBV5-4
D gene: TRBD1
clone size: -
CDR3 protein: ASSEPGQGVYEQY

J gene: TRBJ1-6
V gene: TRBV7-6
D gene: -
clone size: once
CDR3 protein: ASSLNPTGYNSPLH

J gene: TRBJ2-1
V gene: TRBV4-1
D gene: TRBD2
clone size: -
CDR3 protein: ASSPRLADQYNEQF

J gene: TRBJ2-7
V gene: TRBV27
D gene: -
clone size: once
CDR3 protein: ASSFGSGGSSYEQY

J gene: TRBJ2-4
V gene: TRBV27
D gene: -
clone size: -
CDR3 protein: ASSKITRGMDKNIRY

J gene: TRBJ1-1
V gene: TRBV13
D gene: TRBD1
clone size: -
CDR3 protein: ASSPYGQGTEAF

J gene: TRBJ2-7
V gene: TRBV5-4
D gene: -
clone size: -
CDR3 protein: ASSLGSPLEQY

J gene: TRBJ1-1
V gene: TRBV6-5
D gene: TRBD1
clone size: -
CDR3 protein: ASSSGTGYTEAF

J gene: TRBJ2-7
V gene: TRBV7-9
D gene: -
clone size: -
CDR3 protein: ASSFGTALEQY

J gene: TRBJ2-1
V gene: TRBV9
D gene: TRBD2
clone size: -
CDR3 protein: ASSVGGGAYNEQF

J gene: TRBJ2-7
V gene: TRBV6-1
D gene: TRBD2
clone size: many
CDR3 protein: ASSPGGDHEQY

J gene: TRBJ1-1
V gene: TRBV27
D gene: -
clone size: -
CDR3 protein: ASSATFRTGTEAF

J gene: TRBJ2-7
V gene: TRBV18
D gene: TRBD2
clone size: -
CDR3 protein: ASSRATSGSFYEQY

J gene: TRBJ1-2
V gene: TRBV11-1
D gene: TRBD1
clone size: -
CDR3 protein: ASSSGTGWDGYT

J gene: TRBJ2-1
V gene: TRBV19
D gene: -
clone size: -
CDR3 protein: ASSISFGGMNEQF

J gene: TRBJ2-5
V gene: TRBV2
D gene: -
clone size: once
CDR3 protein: ASNPSLIGTQY

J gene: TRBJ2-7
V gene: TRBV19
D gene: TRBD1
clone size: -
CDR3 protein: ASSTTRGSADEQY

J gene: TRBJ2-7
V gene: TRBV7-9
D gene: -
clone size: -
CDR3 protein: ASSHSSGQIYEQY